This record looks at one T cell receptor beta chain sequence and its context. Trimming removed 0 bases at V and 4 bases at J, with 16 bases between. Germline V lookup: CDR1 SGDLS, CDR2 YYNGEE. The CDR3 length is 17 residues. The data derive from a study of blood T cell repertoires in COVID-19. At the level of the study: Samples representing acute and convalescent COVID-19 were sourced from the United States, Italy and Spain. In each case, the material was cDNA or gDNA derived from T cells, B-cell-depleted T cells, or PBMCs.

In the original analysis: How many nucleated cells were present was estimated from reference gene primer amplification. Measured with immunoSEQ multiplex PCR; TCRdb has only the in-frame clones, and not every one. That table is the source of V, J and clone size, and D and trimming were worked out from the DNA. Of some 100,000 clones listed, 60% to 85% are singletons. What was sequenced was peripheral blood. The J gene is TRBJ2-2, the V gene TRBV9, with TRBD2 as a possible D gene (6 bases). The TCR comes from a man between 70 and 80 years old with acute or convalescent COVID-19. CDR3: CASSVGGAADPTGELFF. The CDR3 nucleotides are TGTGCCAGCAGCGTAGGCGGGGCTGCGGACCCCACCGGGGAGCTGTTTTTT.